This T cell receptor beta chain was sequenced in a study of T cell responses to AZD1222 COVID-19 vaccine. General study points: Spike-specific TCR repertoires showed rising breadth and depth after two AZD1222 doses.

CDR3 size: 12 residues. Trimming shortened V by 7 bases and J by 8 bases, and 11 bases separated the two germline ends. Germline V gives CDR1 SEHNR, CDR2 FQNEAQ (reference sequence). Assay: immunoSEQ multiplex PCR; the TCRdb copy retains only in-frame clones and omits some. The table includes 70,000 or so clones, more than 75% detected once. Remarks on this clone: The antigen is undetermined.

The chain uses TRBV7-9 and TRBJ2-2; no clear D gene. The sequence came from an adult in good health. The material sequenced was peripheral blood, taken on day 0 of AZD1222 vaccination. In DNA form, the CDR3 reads TGTGCCAGCACCTTGGCCGCTGGGGAGCTGTTTTTT. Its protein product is CASTLAAGELFF.